Below, one T cell receptor beta chain is given with its context. This sample was taken from a study of blood T cell repertoires in COVID-19. In the original processing: For nucleated cells, counts were estimated from reference gene primer amplification. The data were produced by immunoSEQ multiplex PCR, yet TCRdb's version contains in-frame clones alone and is incomplete. V and J calls and clone size are those listed in that table; D and trimming were worked out from the DNA. This table has roughly 110,000 clones, around 86% appearing once. This CDR3 is built from 14 residues. Trimming left V 0 bases short and J 5 bases short, with 11 bases between. CDR1 is SGHRS and CDR2 is YFSETQ in the germline V gene.

This TCR derives from a man aged 65-85 years with acute or convalescent COVID-19. The sample taken for sequencing was peripheral blood. The chain is built from TRBV5-1 and TRBJ1-1, with D perhaps matching TRBD1 (5 bases). The CDR3 coding sequence is TGCGCCAGCAGCTTGGTCAGGGAGGGGACTGAAGCTTTCTTT. It codes for CASSLVREGTEAFF.